This TCR beta chain was identified during a study of cytomegalovirus exposure and HLA in healthy donors. Broader study findings: In a later analysis, HLA-associated beta chains showed higher expansion and lower generation probabilities than comparable chains. A later analysis found TCR association rates differed by HLA locus, highest for DRB1 and lowest for HLA-C. The listing of 150 or so TCR beta chains classed them as cytomegalovirus-associated.

As for this clone: Its antigen is unknown.

60 Vbeta and 13 Jbeta primers were used in PCR. Repertoires were generated with immunoSEQ multiplex PCR, while TCRdb's copy carries only in-frame clones and drops some. The data contain about 160,000 clones, about 60% of them singletons. The sample taken for sequencing was PBMCs. The receptor's source is a woman in her fifties or sixties in good health and CMV-seropositive.

DNA for the CDR3: TGTGCCAGCAGCGGAACAGGAGGGGCCTACGAGCAGTACTTC. Encoded protein: CASSGTGGAYEQYF. The chain joins TRBV28 to TRBJ2-7; a weak D match, TRBD2 (6 bases). Trimming removed 6 bases at V and 2 bases at J, with 14 bases between. Looked up from germline, CDR1 is MDHEN and CDR2 is SYDVKM. The CDR3 has 14 residues.